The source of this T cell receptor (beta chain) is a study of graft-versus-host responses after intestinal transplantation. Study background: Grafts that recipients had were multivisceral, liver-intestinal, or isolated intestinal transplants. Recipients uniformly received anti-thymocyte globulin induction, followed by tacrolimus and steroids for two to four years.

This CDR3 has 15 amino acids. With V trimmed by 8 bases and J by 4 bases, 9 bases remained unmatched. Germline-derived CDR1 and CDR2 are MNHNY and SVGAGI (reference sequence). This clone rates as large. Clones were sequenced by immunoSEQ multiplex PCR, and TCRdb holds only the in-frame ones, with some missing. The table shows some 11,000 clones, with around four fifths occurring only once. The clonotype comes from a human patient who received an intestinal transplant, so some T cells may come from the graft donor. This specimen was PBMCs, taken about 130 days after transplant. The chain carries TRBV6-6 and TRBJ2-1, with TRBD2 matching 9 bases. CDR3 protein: CASRDGAGGYNEQFF. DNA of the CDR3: TGTGCCAGCCGAGACGGGGCGGGAGGGTACAATGAGCAGTTCTTC.